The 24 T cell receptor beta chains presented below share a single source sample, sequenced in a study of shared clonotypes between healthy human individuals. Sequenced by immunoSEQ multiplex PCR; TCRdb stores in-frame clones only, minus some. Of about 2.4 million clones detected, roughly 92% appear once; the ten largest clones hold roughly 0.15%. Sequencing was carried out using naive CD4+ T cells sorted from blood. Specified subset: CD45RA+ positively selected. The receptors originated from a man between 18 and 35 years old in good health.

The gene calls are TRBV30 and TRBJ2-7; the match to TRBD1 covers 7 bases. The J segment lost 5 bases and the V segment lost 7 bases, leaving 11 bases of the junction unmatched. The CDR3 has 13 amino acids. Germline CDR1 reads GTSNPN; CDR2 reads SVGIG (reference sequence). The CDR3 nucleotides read TGTGCCTCCCAAGGACAAGGGGGCCACGAGCAGTACTTC. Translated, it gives CASQGQGGHEQYF.

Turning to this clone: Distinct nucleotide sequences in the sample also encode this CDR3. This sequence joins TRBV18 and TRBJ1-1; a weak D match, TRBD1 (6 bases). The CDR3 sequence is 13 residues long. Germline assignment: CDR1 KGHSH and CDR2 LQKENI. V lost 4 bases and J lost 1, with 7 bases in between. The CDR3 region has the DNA TGTGCCAGCTCACAGGGGGAGAACACTGAAGCTTTCTTT. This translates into CASSQGENTEAFF.

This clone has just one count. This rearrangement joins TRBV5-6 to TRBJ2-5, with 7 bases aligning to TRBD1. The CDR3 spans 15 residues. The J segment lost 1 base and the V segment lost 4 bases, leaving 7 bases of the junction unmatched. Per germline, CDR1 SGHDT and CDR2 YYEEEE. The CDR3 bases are TGTGCCAGCAGCCTCGGACGGACAGGCCAAGAGACCCAGTACTTC. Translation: CASSLGRTGQETQYF.

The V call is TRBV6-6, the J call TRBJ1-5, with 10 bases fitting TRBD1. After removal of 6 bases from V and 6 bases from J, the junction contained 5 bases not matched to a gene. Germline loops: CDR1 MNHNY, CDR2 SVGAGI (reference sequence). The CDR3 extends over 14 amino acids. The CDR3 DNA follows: TGTGCCAGCAGGTCCGGGACAGGGGCTCAGCCCCAGCATTTT. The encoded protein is CASRSGTGAQPQHF.

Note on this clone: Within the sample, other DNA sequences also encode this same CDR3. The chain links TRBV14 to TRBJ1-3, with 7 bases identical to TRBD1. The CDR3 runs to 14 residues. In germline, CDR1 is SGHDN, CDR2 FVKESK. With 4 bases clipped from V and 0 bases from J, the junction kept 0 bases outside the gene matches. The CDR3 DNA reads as TGTGCCAGCAGCCGACAGGGCTCTGGAAACACCATATATTTT. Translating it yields CASSRQGSGNTIYF.

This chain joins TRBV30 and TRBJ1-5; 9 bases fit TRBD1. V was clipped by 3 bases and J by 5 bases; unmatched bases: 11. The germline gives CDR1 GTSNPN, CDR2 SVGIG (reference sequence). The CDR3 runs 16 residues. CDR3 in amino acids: CAWSPLGGQGDQPQHF. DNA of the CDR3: TGTGCCTGGAGCCCCCTTGGGGGACAGGGAGATCAGCCCCAGCATTTT.

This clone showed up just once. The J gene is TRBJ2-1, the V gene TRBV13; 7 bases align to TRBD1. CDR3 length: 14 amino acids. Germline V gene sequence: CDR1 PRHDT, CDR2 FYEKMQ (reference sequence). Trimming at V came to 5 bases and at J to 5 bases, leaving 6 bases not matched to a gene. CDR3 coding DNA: TGTGCCAGCAGCATCGACAGGGCTAACAATGAGCAGTTCTTC. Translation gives CASSIDRANNEQFF.

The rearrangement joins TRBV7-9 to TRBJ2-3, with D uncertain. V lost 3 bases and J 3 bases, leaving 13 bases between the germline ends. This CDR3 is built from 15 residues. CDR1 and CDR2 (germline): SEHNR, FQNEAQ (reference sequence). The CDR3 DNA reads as TGTGCCAGCAGCTTGACTTCATCCAATACAGATACGCAGTATTTT. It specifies CASSLTSSNTDTQYF.

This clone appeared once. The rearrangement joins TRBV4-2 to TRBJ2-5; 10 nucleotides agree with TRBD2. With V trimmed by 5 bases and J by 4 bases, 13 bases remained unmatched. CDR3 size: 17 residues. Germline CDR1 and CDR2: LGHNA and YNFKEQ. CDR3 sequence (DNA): TGTGCCAGCAGCTCGGACAGCGGGGGGGGTTCGGGAGAGACCCAGTACTTC. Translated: CASSSDSGGGSGETQYF.

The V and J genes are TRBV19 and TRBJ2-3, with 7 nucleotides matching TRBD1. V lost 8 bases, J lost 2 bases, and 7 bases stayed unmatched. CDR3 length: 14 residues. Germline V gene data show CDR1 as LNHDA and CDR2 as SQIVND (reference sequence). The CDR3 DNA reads TGTGCCAGTCGACGGGACAGTGTCACAGATACGCAGTATTTT. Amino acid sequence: CASRRDSVTDTQYF.

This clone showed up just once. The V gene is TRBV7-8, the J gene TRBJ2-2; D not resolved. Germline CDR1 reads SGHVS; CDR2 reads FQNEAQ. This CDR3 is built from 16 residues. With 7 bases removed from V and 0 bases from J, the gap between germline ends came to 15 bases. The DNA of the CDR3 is TGTGCCAGCACTTGGACCTACGGGCCGAACACCGGGGAGCTGTTTTTT. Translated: CASTWTYGPNTGELFF.

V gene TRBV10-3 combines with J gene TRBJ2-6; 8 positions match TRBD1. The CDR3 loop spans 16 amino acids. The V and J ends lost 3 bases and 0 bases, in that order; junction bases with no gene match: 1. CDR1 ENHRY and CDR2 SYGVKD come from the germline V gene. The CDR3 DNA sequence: TGTGCCATCAGTGACAGGGGGCCCTCTGGGGCCAACGTCCTGACTTTC. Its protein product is CAISDRGPSGANVLTF.

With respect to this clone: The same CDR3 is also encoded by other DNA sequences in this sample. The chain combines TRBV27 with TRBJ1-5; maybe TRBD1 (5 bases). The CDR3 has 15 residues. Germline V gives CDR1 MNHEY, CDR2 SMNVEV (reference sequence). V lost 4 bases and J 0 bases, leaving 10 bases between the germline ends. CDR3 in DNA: TGTGCCAGCAGTTCCGGGACCGTTAGCAATCAGCCCCAGCATTTT. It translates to CASSSGTVSNQPQHF.

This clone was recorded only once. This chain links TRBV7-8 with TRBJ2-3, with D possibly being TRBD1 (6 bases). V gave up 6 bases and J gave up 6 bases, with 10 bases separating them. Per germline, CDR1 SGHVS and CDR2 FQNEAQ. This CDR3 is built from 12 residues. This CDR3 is CASRTTGDTQYF. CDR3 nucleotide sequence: TGTGCCAGCAGGACTACAGGGGATACGCAGTATTTT.

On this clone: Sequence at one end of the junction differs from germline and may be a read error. In DNA form, the CDR3 reads TGCAGCGTCGAAGAGAGCGGGGGGCCGAGAAACACCATATATTTT. Protein sequence: CSVEESGGPRNTIYF. The chain couples TRBV29-1 to TRBJ1-3; weak D call: TRBD1 (6 bases). Germline-derived CDR1 and CDR2 are SQVTM and ANQGSEA. The CDR3 runs to 15 residues.

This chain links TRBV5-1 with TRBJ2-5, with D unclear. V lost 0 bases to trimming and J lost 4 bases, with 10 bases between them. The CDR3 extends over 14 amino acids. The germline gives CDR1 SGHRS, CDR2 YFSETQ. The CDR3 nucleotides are TGCGCCAGCAGCTTGGCCGTGGAGTCAGAGACCCAGTACTTC. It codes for CASSLAVESETQYF.

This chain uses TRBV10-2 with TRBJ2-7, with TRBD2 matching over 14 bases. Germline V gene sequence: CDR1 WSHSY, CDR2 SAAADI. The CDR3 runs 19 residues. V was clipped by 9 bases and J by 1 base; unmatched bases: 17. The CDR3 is CARSEIPGLAGDRSYEQYF. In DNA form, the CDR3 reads TGCGCCAGGTCTGAGATTCCGGGACTAGCGGGAGACAGGTCCTACGAGCAGTACTTC.

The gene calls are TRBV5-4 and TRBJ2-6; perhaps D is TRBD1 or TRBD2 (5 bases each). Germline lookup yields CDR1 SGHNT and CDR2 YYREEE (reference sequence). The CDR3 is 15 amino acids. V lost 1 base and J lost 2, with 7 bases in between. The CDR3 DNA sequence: TGTGCCAGCAGCTTGCAGGGACCTGGGGCCAACGTCCTGACTTTC. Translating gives CASSLQGPGANVLTF.

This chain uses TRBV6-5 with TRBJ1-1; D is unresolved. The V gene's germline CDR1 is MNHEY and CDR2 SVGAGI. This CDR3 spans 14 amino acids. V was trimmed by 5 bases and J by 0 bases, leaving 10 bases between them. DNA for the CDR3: TGTGCCAGCAGTCGACAATCCTTGAACACTGAAGCTTTCTTT. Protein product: CASSRQSLNTEAFF.

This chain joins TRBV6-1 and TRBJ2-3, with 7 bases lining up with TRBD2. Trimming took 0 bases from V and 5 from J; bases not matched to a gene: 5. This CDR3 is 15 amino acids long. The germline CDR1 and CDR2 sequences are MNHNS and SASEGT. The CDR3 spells CASSEARLAQDTQYF. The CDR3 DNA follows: TGTGCCAGCAGTGAAGCCCGACTAGCACAAGATACGCAGTATTTT.

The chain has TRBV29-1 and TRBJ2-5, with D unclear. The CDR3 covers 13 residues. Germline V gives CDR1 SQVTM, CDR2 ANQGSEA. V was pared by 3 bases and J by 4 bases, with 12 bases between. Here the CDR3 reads CSVEGFSGETQYF. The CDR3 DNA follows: TGCAGCGTTGAGGGGTTTTCTGGAGAGACCCAGTACTTC.

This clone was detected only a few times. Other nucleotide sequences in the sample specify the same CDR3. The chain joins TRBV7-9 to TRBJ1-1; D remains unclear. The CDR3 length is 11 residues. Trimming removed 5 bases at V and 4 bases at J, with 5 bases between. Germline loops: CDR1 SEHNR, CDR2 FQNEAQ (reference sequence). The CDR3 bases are TGTGCCAGCAGCCTCGGCACTGAAGCTTTCTTT. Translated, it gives CASSLGTEAFF.

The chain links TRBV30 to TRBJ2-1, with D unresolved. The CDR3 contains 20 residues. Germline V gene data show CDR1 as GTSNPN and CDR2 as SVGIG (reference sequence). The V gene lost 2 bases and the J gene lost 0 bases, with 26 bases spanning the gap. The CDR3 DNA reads TGTGCCTGGAGTAGCCTCCATAGTTCTAAGCCTCGAAGCTCCTACAATGAGCAGTTCTTC. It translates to CAWSSLHSSKPRSSYNEQFF.

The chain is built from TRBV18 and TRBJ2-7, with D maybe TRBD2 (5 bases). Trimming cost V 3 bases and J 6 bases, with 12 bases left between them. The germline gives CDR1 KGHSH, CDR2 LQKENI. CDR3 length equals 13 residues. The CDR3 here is CASSPAADFEQYF. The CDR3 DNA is TGTGCCAGCTCACCGGCGGCGGACTTCGAGCAGTACTTC.